These 17 T cell receptor beta chains originate from one sample sequenced in a study of blood T cell repertoires in COVID-19. Generated by immunoSEQ multiplex PCR, the TCRdb table keeps only in-frame clones and is missing some. The sample has about 97,000 clones, approximately 82% seen once; the top ten hold about 9.6%. Sequenced material: peripheral blood. All receptors come from a man aged 60 to 69 with active or convalescent COVID-19.

In this sample, this clone turned up once. This chain connects TRBV18 to TRBJ1-6; tentative D call: TRBD1 (5 bases). V dropped 0 bases and J dropped 7 bases, with 25 bases sitting between them. CDR1 and CDR2 from the germline V gene are KGHSH and LQKENI. The CDR3 length is 20 residues. The CDR3 region has the DNA TGTGCCAGCTCACCACCTGCAGGTTCGCAGGGCGCCCGTGGGAATTCACCCCTCCACTTT. Protein: CASSPPAGSQGARGNSPLHF. The entire variable domain, with the rest obtained from reference TRBV18 and TRBJ1-6, is as follows: NAGVMQNPRHLVRRRGQEARLRCSPMKGHSHVYWYRQLPEEGLKFMVYLQKENIIDESGMPKERFSAEFPKEGPSILRIQQVVRGDSAAYFCASSPPAGSQGARGNSPLHFGNGTRLTVT.

The rearrangement joins TRBV18 to TRBJ2-6; 7 bases align to TRBD1. CDR1 and CDR2 from the germline V gene are KGHSH and LQKENI. CDR3 length: 18 residues. The J segment lost 0 bases and the V segment lost 5 bases, leaving 10 bases of the junction unmatched. CDR3 sequence reads: CASSSPGQRLSGANVLTF. The CDR3 region has the DNA TGTGCCAGCTCATCGCCGGGACAGCGCCTCTCTGGGGCCAACGTCCTGACTTTC.

This sequence joins TRBV27 and TRBJ2-3, with 11 bases lining up with TRBD1. The CDR3 has 17 amino acids. Germline V gene data show CDR1 as MNHEY and CDR2 as SMNVEV (reference sequence). V trimming: 2 bases; J trimming: 4 bases; junction bases outside the gene matches: 8. As DNA, the CDR3 is TGTGCCAGCAGTTTAAAGGACAGGGGGCGCAGGGCAGATACGCAGTATTTT. Its protein product is CASSLKDRGRRADTQYF.

The chain has TRBV5-8 and TRBJ2-7, with D perhaps matching TRBD1 (5 bases). Per germline, CDR1 SGHTS and CDR2 YDEGEE. The V gene lost 5 bases and the J gene lost 0 bases, with 18 bases spanning the gap. This CDR3 is 16 amino acids long. The CDR3 bases are TGTGCCAGCAGTTCCCGCAGACAGCCGAGCTCCTACGAGCAGTACTTC. As protein: CASSSRRQPSSYEQYF. Combining the CDR3 with reference TRBV5-8 and TRBJ2-7 gives the whole variable domain EAGVTQSPTHLIKTRGQQATLRCSPISGHTSVYWYQQALGLGLQFLLWYDEGEERNRGNFPPRFSGRQFPNYSSELNVNALELEDSALYLCASSSRRQPSSYEQYFGPGTRLTVT.

The chain combines TRBV7-9 with TRBJ2-1; 10 bases are a match to TRBD2. The V gene's germline CDR1 is SEHNR and CDR2 FQNEAQ (reference sequence). V was clipped by 5 bases and J by 6 bases; unmatched bases: 10. The CDR3 is 16 amino acids. The CDR3, as DNA: TGTGCCAGCAGCGAATTAGCGGGAGGATGGGGCAATGAGCAGTTCTTC. Translating gives CASSELAGGWGNEQFF.

This chain joins TRBV5-6 and TRBJ1-1; D unclear. Germline-derived CDR1 and CDR2 are SGHDT and YYEEEE. V was pared by 0 bases and J by 1 base, with 10 bases between. CDR3 length: 15 amino acids. The CDR3 nucleotides read TGTGCCAGCAGCTTGGCGGGGTCCCAGAACACTGAAGCTTTCTTT. Translating it yields CASSLAGSQNTEAFF.

The rearrangement uses TRBV29-1 and TRBJ1-5; D unclear. Between the trimmed V and J ends, which lost 6 bases and 3 bases, there was a span of 15 bases. The CDR3 covers 14 residues. Germline CDR1 and CDR2: SQVTM and ANQGSEA. The CDR3 coding sequence is TGCAGCGTAGCCACAGAGGGAGCCAATCAGCCCCAGCATTTT. Translation: CSVATEGANQPQHF. Full variable domain (rest looked up from reference TRBV29-1 and TRBJ1-5): SAVISQKPSRDICQRGTSLTIQCQVDSQVTMMFWYRQQPGQSLTLIATANQGSEATYESGFVIDKFPISRPNLTFSTLTVSNMSPEDSSIYLCSVATEGANQPQHFGDGTRLSIL.

The rearrangement joins TRBV21-1 to TRBJ2-5; the table names TRBD1, a call not compared with the DNA. TRBV21-1 is designated a pseudogene. There are 14 residues in the CDR3. The CDR3 spells CASSVGQGRKTQYF. The CDR3 bases are TGTGCCAGCAGCGTCGGACAGGGGAGAAAGACCCAGTACTTC.

This clone was observed a handful of times. The chain uses TRBV6-5 and TRBJ1-5; D uncertain. CDR1 and CDR2 from the germline V gene are MNHEY and SVGAGI. The CDR3 runs to 13 residues. V dropped 7 bases and J dropped 5 bases, with 12 bases sitting between them. The chain's CDR3 is CASTSTTHQPQHF. DNA for the CDR3: TGTGCCAGCACGTCGACAACCCATCAGCCCCAGCATTTT.

This chain uses TRBV7-8 with TRBJ2-1, with 12 bases that match TRBD2. Per germline, CDR1 SGHVS and CDR2 FQNEAQ. After removal of 0 bases from V and 12 bases from J, the junction contained 6 bases not matched to a gene. This CDR3 is 15 amino acids long. DNA of the CDR3: TGTGCCAGCAGCTTAGCCCTAGCGGGAGGGCCGGGGCAGTTCTTC. Its protein product is CASSLALAGGPGQFF. The variable domain in full, completed from reference TRBV7-8 and TRBJ2-1, reads GAGVSQSPRYKVAKRGQDVALRCDPISGHVSLFWYQQALGQGPEFLTYFQNEAQLDKSGLPSDRFFAERPEGSVSTLKIQRTQQEDSAVYLCASSLALAGGPGQFFGPGTRLTVL.

This clone was detected a few times. The CDR3 DNA is TGCGCCAGCAGCTTGGATTTAGAACGGTTTTTT. It is translated as CASSLDLERFF. V gene TRBV5-1 combines with J gene TRBJ2-2; D unresolved. The germline V gene has CDR1 SGHRS and CDR2 YFSETQ. Trimming removed 0 bases at V and 16 bases at J, with 10 bases between. The CDR3 spans 11 residues. The full variable domain, completed using reference TRBV5-1 and TRBJ2-2, is KAGVTQTPRYLIKTRGQQVTLSCSPISGHRSVSWYQQTPGQGLQFLFEYFSETQRNKGNFPGRFSGRQFSNSRSEMNVSTLELGDSALYLCASSLDLERFFGEGSRLTVL.

The rearrangement joins TRBV4-3 to TRBJ1-2, with TRBD1 as a possible D gene (5 bases). The V gene's germline CDR1 is LGHNA and CDR2 YSLEER. The CDR3 covers 15 residues. With 0 bases removed from V and 6 bases from J, the gap between germline ends came to 14 bases. CDR3 protein: CASSQDSRVMHGYTF. As DNA, the CDR3 is TGCGCCAGCAGCCAAGACAGCAGGGTAATGCATGGCTACACCTTC.

There are a few counts of this clone. The chain combines TRBV2 with TRBJ1-5, with D tentatively TRBD1 (5 bases). Germline CDR1 SNHLY, CDR2 FYNNEI. V dropped 3 bases and J dropped 0 bases, with 12 bases sitting between them. This CDR3 region has 16 residues. The DNA of the CDR3 is TGTGCCAGCAGTGATTTGGGGACTCATAGCAATCAGCCCCAGCATTTT. It encodes CASSDLGTHSNQPQHF.

This clone appeared a few times. The chain couples TRBV19 to TRBJ1-5; no clear D. Germline assignment: CDR1 LNHDA and CDR2 SQIVND (reference sequence). The CDR3 spans 14 residues. V shed 5 bases and J shed 3 bases, with 11 bases lying between them. The CDR3 sequence: CASSLERLNQPQHF. The DNA of the CDR3 is TGTGCCAGTAGTCTTGAGAGGCTCAATCAGCCCCAGCATTTT.

The CDR3 DNA follows: TGTGCCAGCAGTTTCTTAACTGAAGCTTTCTTT. Protein: CASSFLTEAFF. This rearrangement joins TRBV28 to TRBJ1-1; D unresolved. Germline V gene sequence: CDR1 MDHEN, CDR2 SYDVKM. The CDR3 has 11 amino acids. V lost 3 bases, J lost 5 bases, and 4 bases lay in between. Full variable domain (remainder filled in from reference TRBV28 and TRBJ1-1): DVKVTQSSRYLVKRTGEKVFLECVQDMDHENMFWYRQDPGLGLRLIYFSYDVKMKEKGDIPEGYSVSREKKERFSLILESASTNQTSMYLCASSFLTEAFFGQGTRLTVV.

This chain connects TRBV7-9 to TRBJ2-3; 9 nucleotides align to TRBD2. Trimming took 5 bases from V and 2 from J; bases not matched to a gene: 5. The V gene's germline CDR1 is SEHNR and CDR2 FQNEAQ (reference sequence). The length of the CDR3 is 15 residues. The CDR3 nucleotides read TGTGCCAGCAGCGCGACTAGCGGATTCACAGATACGCAGTATTTT. Encoded protein: CASSATSGFTDTQYF.

By share of the sample, this clone is medium-sized. The CDR3 protein is CAISESGGTSYEQYF. The CDR3 DNA sequence: TGTGCCATCAGTGAGTCTGGTGGGACTAGCTACGAGCAGTACTTC. This chain uses TRBV10-3 with TRBJ2-7; TRBD2 matches at 8 bases. Trimming at V came to 0 bases and at J to 3 bases, leaving 4 bases not matched to a gene. Germline lookup yields CDR1 ENHRY and CDR2 SYGVKD. The CDR3 loop spans 15 amino acids.